A single sample gave rise to the 3 T cell receptor beta chains below, sequenced in a study of blood T cell repertoires in COVID-19. The method was immunoSEQ multiplex PCR; TCRdb's version includes in-frame clones alone and lacks a portion of them. The sample shows over 150,000 clones, around nine tenths of them seen only once. Sequencing was done on a sample of peripheral blood. The receptors here all came from a man aged 35-49 years with active or convalescent COVID-19.

The chain joins TRBV24-1 to TRBJ1-5, with a tentative D call TRBD1 (5 bases). Germline values: CDR1 KGHDR, CDR2 SFDVKD. Trimming took 7 bases from V and 9 from J, leaving 12 bases between them. The CDR3 loop spans 12 amino acids. The CDR3 loop reads CATSVTGGPQHF. CDR3 nucleotide sequence: TGTGCCACCAGCGTCACGGGGGGGCCCCAGCATTTT.

V and J are TRBV18 and TRBJ2-7; TRBD1 aligns across 10 bases. The CDR3 contains 13 residues. V lost 2 bases to trimming and J lost 7 bases; unmatched junction nucleotides: 2. In germline, CDR1 is KGHSH, CDR2 LQKENI. Here the CDR3 reads CASSPRGQGEQYF. The CDR3 DNA reads as TGTGCCAGCTCACCAAGGGGACAGGGGGAGCAGTACTTC.

This clone is a singleton in its sample. The chain's CDR3 is CAWSGGHEQYF. Here the CDR3 DNA reads TGTGCCTGGAGTGGGGGGCACGAGCAGTACTTC. The chain uses TRBV30 and TRBJ2-7; possibly TRBD1 for D (6 bases). From germline, CDR1 is GTSNPN and CDR2 SVGIG (reference sequence). The CDR3 is made up of 11 amino acids. Trimming left V 1 base short and J 5 bases short, with 6 bases between.